This T cell receptor beta chain was documented in a study of control samples from healthy donors and cancer patients. Here immunoSEQ multiplex PCR was the method, and the copy in TCRdb shows in-frame clones only, minus some. The repertoire holds around 100,000 clones, about 90% seen once, with over 15% in the top ten. Germline V lookup: CDR1 KGHDR, CDR2 SFDVKD. V lost 3 bases to trimming and J lost 14 bases, with 10 bases between them. CDR3 length: 11 amino acids. The V call is TRBV24-1, the J call TRBJ2-1; D may be TRBD2 (6 bases). Sequences were obtained from blood. The TCR was taken from a woman between 50 and 59 years old in good health. For the CDR3, the DNA is TGTGCCACCAGTGATCGACTAGATAAGTTCTTC. Translating it yields CATSDRLDKFF.